One sample yielded the 14 T cell receptor beta chains listed below, sequenced in a study of blood T cell repertoires in COVID-19. Repertoires were generated with immunoSEQ multiplex PCR, while TCRdb's copy carries only in-frame clones and drops some. The sample lists around 80,000 clones, roughly 80% occurring once. The sequenced material came from peripheral blood. All receptors come from an elderly woman with acute or convalescent COVID-19.

The chain has TRBV18 and TRBJ1-1; 9 bases are shared with TRBD1. The V and J ends lost 0 bases and 6 bases, in that order; junction bases with no gene match: 5. The CDR3 totals 15 residues. In germline, CDR1 is KGHSH, CDR2 LQKENI. The CDR3 region has the DNA TGTGCCAGCTCACCACCGGGGACAGGGTATTCTGAAGCTTTCTTT. Encoded protein: CASSPPGTGYSEAFF.

The chain links TRBV7-8 to TRBJ2-1; D perhaps matches TRBD1 (6 bases). V lost 1 base and J lost 6, with 16 bases in between. CDR1 is SGHVS, CDR2 FQNEAQ, per germline. This CDR3 is 16 amino acids long. CDR3 DNA sequence: TGTGCCAGCAGCTTAGACCCAGGGGCGTGGGGCAATGAGCAGTTCTTC. Amino acids: CASSLDPGAWGNEQFF. The full variable domain, with the rest looked up from reference TRBV7-8 and TRBJ2-1, is GAGVSQSPRYKVAKRGQDVALRCDPISGHVSLFWYQQALGQGPEFLTYFQNEAQLDKSGLPSDRFFAERPEGSVSTLKIQRTQQEDSAVYLCASSLDPGAWGNEQFFGPGTRLTVL.

The J gene is TRBJ2-7, the V gene TRBV5-8; 8 positions agree with TRBD1. V shed 4 bases and J 4 bases; nucleotides not matched to a gene: 10. The germline V gene encodes CDR1 SGHTS and CDR2 YDEGEE. The CDR3 is made up of 15 amino acids. The CDR3 DNA follows: TGTGCCAGCAGCGCCCCAAGACAGGGGAAGTACGAGCAGTACTTC. Translated: CASSAPRQGKYEQYF.

The chain is built from TRBV30 and TRBJ2-5; D might be TRBD2 (6 bases). Trimming stripped 0 bases from V and 4 bases from J, with 9 bases between. CDR3 length: 13 amino acids. Germline V gene sequence: CDR1 GTSNPN, CDR2 SVGIG (reference sequence). In nucleotides, the CDR3 is TGTGCCTGGAGTGTATTGGGGGGAGAGACCCAGTACTTC. Translated, it gives CAWSVLGGETQYF. Filled out from reference TRBV30 and TRBJ2-5, the complete variable domain reads SQTIHQWPATLVQPVGSPLSLECTVEGTSNPNLYWYRQAAGRGLQLLFYSVGIGQISSEVPQNLSASRPQDRQFILSSKKLLLSDSGFYLCAWSVLGGETQYFGPGTRLLVL.

The V call is TRBV2, the J call TRBJ2-3, with TRBD2 matching 13 bases. The CDR3 totals 18 residues. Germline assignment: CDR1 SNHLY and CDR2 FYNNEI. J gave up 7 bases and V 1 base, and 11 bases lay outside the gene matches. The CDR3 protein is CASSEGRPGLAGWHTQYF. CDR3 sequence (DNA): TGTGCCAGCAGTGAAGGCCGCCCGGGACTAGCGGGATGGCATACGCAGTATTTT. Drawing the rest from reference TRBV2 and TRBJ2-3, the complete variable domain is EPEVTQTPSHQVTQMGQEVILRCVPISNHLYFYWYRQILGQKVEFLVSFYNNEISEKSEIFDDQFSVERPDGSNFTLKIRSTKLEDSAMYFCASSEGRPGLAGWHTQYFGPGTRLTVL.

The sample holds a few counts of this clone. DNA of the CDR3: TGTGCCAGTAGTATCGTCGACAGTCGGCTCTCTGGAAACACCATATATTTT. As protein: CASSIVDSRLSGNTIYF. This chain links TRBV19 with TRBJ1-3; weak D call: TRBD1 (5 bases). Germline V gene data show CDR1 as LNHDA and CDR2 as SQIVND (reference sequence). The CDR3 runs 17 residues. The V and J ends lost 3 bases and 0 bases respectively, with 15 bases between them. Complete variable domain (other parts from reference TRBV19 and TRBJ1-3): DGGITQSPKYLFRKEGQNVTLSCEQNLNHDAMYWYRQDPGQGLRLIYYSQIVNDFQKGDIAEGYSVSREKKESFPLTVTSAQKNPTAFYLCASSIVDSRLSGNTIYFGEGSWLTVV.

J is TRBJ2-1 and V is TRBV2; 8 bases are a match to TRBD2. CDR1 and CDR2 (germline): SNHLY, FYNNEI. V gave up 6 bases and J gave up 3 bases; unmatched junction bases: 7. The CDR3 totals 15 residues. CDR3 amino acids: CASRPTSERYNEQFF. CDR3 sequence (DNA): TGTGCCAGCAGACCGACTAGCGAACGCTACAATGAGCAGTTCTTC.

The chain recombines TRBV5-8 with TRBJ1-5; 9 bases agree with TRBD1. Germline V gene lookup returns CDR1 SGHTS and CDR2 YDEGEE. With V trimmed by 4 bases and J by 6 bases, 8 bases remained unmatched. This CDR3 comprises 15 residues. CDR3 nucleotides: TGTGCCAGCAGCCTTACAGGGGGCGAGGGTCAGCCCCAGCATTTT. Residues: CASSLTGGEGQPQHF.

V usage is TRBV2 and J usage is TRBJ2-2, with D perhaps matching TRBD1 (6 bases). V shed 7 bases and J shed 7 bases, with 19 bases lying between them. The CDR3 has 15 residues. Germline V CDR1 and CDR2: SNHLY, FYNNEI. The CDR3 loop is CASTPTWGQVGELFF. The CDR3 DNA is TGTGCCAGCACGCCCACCTGGGGGCAAGTCGGGGAGCTGTTTTTT.

V gene TRBV3-1 (or the pseudogene TRBV3-2) combines with J gene TRBJ2-3; no clear D. Germline V gives CDR1 LGHDT, CDR2 YNNKEL (reference sequence). The CDR3 spans 14 residues. V was pared by 1 base and J by 1 base, with 6 bases between. The CDR3 loop is CASSQGPGTDTQYF. CDR3 coding DNA: TGTGCCAGCAGCCAAGGGCCCGGCACAGATACGCAGTATTTT.

This clone was seen once. The chain joins TRBV6-5 to TRBJ1-2, with unresolved D. The V gene's germline CDR1 is MNHEY and CDR2 SVGAGI. This CDR3 region has 16 residues. Trimming removed 6 bases from V and 6 bases from J, with 23 bases in between. The CDR3 nucleotides are TGTGCCAGCAGATACCGAGACAATCCTTTGAGAGATGGCTACACCTTC. This sequence encodes CASRYRDNPLRDGYTF.

The V call is TRBV28, the J call TRBJ1-6, with 9 nucleotides matching TRBD1. The CDR3 loop spans 15 amino acids. Germline CDR1 and CDR2: MDHEN and SYDVKM. The V and J ends lost 6 bases and 9 bases, in that order; junction bases with no gene match: 9. The CDR3 region has the DNA TGTGCCAGCAGCCTTGGACAGGGGATTGTTTCACCCCTCCACTTT. It encodes CASSLGQGIVSPLHF.

This chain joins TRBV19 and TRBJ2-7, with D maybe TRBD2 (5 bases). Germline CDR1 reads LNHDA; CDR2 reads SQIVND (reference sequence). V shed 5 bases and J shed 2 bases, with 16 bases lying between them. The CDR3 runs to 15 residues. The CDR3 loop reads CASSGRDRNTYEQYF. CDR3 sequence (DNA): TGTGCCAGTAGTGGCCGGGATCGCAACACCTACGAGCAGTACTTC.

The chain combines TRBV3-1 (or the pseudogene TRBV3-2) with TRBJ2-7; D is unresolved. There are 14 residues in the CDR3. V lost 4 bases, J lost 6 bases, and 16 bases lay in between. Per germline, CDR1 LGHDT and CDR2 YNNKEL (reference sequence). Here the CDR3 DNA reads TGTGCCAGCAGCCCGATCCAGGCAGGTGGCGAGCAGTACTTC. As protein: CASSPIQAGGEQYF.